This is a list of T cell receptor beta chains from one sample in a study of cytomegalovirus exposure and HLA in healthy donors. The data were produced by immunoSEQ multiplex PCR, yet TCRdb's version contains in-frame clones alone and is incomplete. The data hold around 100,000 clones, with approximately 70% observed a single time. Sequenced input: PBMCs. The source is a man younger than 45 in good health and CMV-seropositive. CDR3s include the opening cysteine and the closing phenylalanine or tryptophan. A D gene is named only where the DNA matches it firmly. Clone size is given for some rows only: seen once, a few or many times, or a class if the clone is expanded.

V gene	D gene	J gene	clone size	CDR3 DNA	CDR3 protein
TRBV5-1	TRBD1	TRBJ1-5	NA	TGCGCCAGCAGCTTGGGGACAGGGGGCGATCAGCCCCAGCATTTT	CASSLGTGGDQPQHF
TRBV5-1	TRBD1	TRBJ1-2	NA	TGCGCCAGCAGCCCTACGGGACAGGGGGGCTATGGCTACACCTTC	CASSPTGQGGYGYTF
TRBV30	TRBD1	TRBJ1-4	NA	TGTGCCTGGAGTGTTGGTTCAGGGGGTGGTGAAAAACTGTTTTTT	CAWSVGSGGGEKLFF
TRBV9	TRBD1	TRBJ2-1	NA	TGTGCCAGCAGCGTGCGGACAGGGGTCGGTGGTGAGCAGTTCTTC	CASSVRTGVGGEQFF
TRBV10-3	NA	TRBJ2-3	NA	TGTGCCACCGCGACGGCGGGACCACCAACTAGCACAGATACGCAGTATTTT	CATATAGPPTSTDTQYF
TRBV5-6	NA	TRBJ1-2	few	TGTGCCAGCTCATCCCCCGACGGGGGGCGCAGCTATGGCTACACCTTC	CASSSPDGGRSYGYTF
TRBV29-1	TRBD2	TRBJ2-5	NA	TGCAGCGTGGGGACTAGCGGGGCCCTCCAAGAGACCCAGTACTTC	CSVGTSGALQETQYF
TRBV10-3	TRBD2	TRBJ2-3	few	TGTGCCATCAGTGAGCCTAGCGGGATCACAGATACGCAGTATTTT	CAISEPSGITDTQYF
TRBV5-1	TRBD2	TRBJ2-1	NA	TGCGCCAGCAGACACAGCGGGAGAGGGAATGAGCAGTTCTTC	CASRHSGRGNEQFF
TRBV7-6	NA	TRBJ2-6	once	TGTGCCAGCAGCTCAGGGGTGGTAGGGGCCAACGTCCTGACTTTC	CASSSGVVGANVLTF
TRBV11-3	NA	TRBJ2-5	NA	TGTGCCAGCAGCTTAGATCACCTAGCCGAGACCCAGTACTTC	CASSLDHLAETQYF
TRBV13	TRBD1	TRBJ2-7	NA	TGTGCCAGCAGGAGAGATGGGGACAGGGGTGTAGGGGAGCAGTACTTC	CASRRDGDRGVGEQYF
TRBV27	NA	TRBJ2-3	few	TGTGCCAGCAGTTTAAGAAGAAGAAGAGGGTCGGTAGATACGCAGTATTTT	CASSLRRRRGSVDTQYF
TRBV19	NA	TRBJ1-6	NA	TGTGCCAGTAGTATTATCTTGTCCTCGTCCTATAATTCACCCCTCCACTTT	CASSIILSSSYNSPLHF
TRBV27	NA	TRBJ1-2	NA	TGTGCCAGCAGTTTAAGGGGTTATGGCTACACCTTC	CASSLRGYGYTF
TRBV7-8	NA	TRBJ1-5	NA	TGTGCCAGCAGCTTAGTAGAAGTGTATAGCAATCAGCCCCAGCATTTT	CASSLVEVYSNQPQHF
TRBV9	TRBD2	TRBJ2-3	few	TGTGCCAGCAGCGTAGGACTAGCGGGAGGTACTAGCACAGATACGCAGTATTTT	CASSVGLAGGTSTDTQYF
TRBV10-1	NA	TRBJ2-7	NA	TGCGCCAGCAGTCCCGGGGTTAACGAGCAGTACTTC	CASSPGVNEQYF
TRBV6-5	TRBD1	TRBJ2-7	NA	TGTGCCAGCAGTCCCGACAGGGCGGCAGGGCAGTACTTC	CASSPDRAAGQYF
TRBV19	NA	TRBJ1-6	few	TGTGCCAGTAGTTTGGCAAGATTGGGCCTGTCACCCCTCCACTTT	CASSLARLGLSPLHF
TRBV7-2	NA	TRBJ2-1	NA	TGTGCCAGCAGCTTATCGGAGGTTTCCTACAATGAGCAGTTCTTC	CASSLSEVSYNEQFF
TRBV15	NA	TRBJ1-2	few	TGTGCCACCAGCAGAGATCGAGGCAGGGACAATGGCTACACCTTC	CATSRDRGRDNGYTF
TRBV27	TRBD1	TRBJ2-1	NA	TGTGCCAGCAGTTTGACAGGGACCTACAATGAGCAGTTCTTC	CASSLTGTYNEQFF
TRBV7-2	TRBD2	TRBJ2-2	once	TGTGCCAGCAGCTTAGTAGCGGGACTGCGGTCCGGGGAGCTGTTTTTT	CASSLVAGLRSGELFF
TRBV19	NA	TRBJ1-5	NA	TGTGCCAGTAGTCCTCCATACGGGTGGGTCAATCAGCCCCAGCATTTT	CASSPPYGWVNQPQHF
TRBV9	NA	TRBJ2-2	NA	TGTGCCAGCAGCGCCCCCCGAAGGGGTCCGAACACCGGGGAGCTGTTTTTT	CASSAPRRGPNTGELFF
TRBV5-1	NA	TRBJ2-7	NA	TGCGCCAGCAGCTTGGGTGAGGTCTACGAGCAGTACTTC	CASSLGEVYEQYF
TRBV6-1	NA	TRBJ1-1	NA	TGTGCCAGCAGTGGAGGGGGAAGTATTGTGAACACTGAAGCTTTCTTT	CASSGGGSIVNTEAFF